This T cell receptor (beta chain) was retrieved from a study of T-cell memory formation after mild COVID-19. Per the germline V gene, CDR1 is MNHEY and CDR2 is SVGAGI. The length of the CDR3 is 15 residues. V dropped 7 bases and J dropped 4 bases, with 16 bases sitting between them. TCRdb passed the 5' RACE reads through MiXCR, listing each CDR3 protein once. This sample has about 250,000 distinct CDR3 sequences, with over 15% found just once. J is TRBJ2-2 and V is TRBV6-5; D not resolved. The sequencing input was PBMCs or a T cell subset sorted from them (not recorded which). This sequence was found in an adult woman who had mild COVID-19 (a few samples of this study predate the infection). Cell type and time point are not known. The CDR3 is CASTPVGGLTGELFF. In DNA, the CDR3 is TGTGCCAGCACCCCGGTGGGCGGCCTCACCGGGGAGCTGTTTTTT.